One sample yielded the 32 T cell receptor beta chains listed below, sequenced in a study of CD8+ T cells in alopecia areata. The sequencing template was cDNA reverse transcribed from extracted RNA. Profiling relied on immunoSEQ multiplex PCR, and the TCRdb table lists in-frame clones only, not all of them. The sample consists of roughly 150,000 clones, roughly 50% of them appearing once. The sample comprised CD4+ T cells sorted from blood. Receptor source: a human donor with alopecia areata.

The chain is built from TRBV30 and TRBJ1-3, with D uncertain. The CDR3 is 15 residues long. The V gene lost 1 base and the J gene lost 8 bases, with 18 bases spanning the gap. The germline V gene encodes CDR1 GTSNPN and CDR2 SVGIG (reference sequence). The CDR3 region has the DNA TGTGCCTGGAGTGATGACTGGGCGCGGGGAGACACCATATATTTT. Translating it yields CAWSDDWARGDTIYF. Looking up the rest from reference TRBV30 and TRBJ1-3 gives the full variable domain: SQTIHQWPATLVQPVGSPLSLECTVEGTSNPNLYWYRQAAGRGLQLLFYSVGIGQISSEVPQNLSASRPQDRQFILSSKKLLLSDSGFYLCAWSDDWARGDTIYFGEGSWLTVV.

This sequence joins TRBV27 and TRBJ2-1; D is possibly TRBD2 (5 bases). V shed 8 bases and J shed 7 bases, with 24 bases lying between them. CDR1 and CDR2 (germline): MNHEY, SMNVEV (reference sequence). CDR3 length: 16 residues. The CDR3 DNA reads TGTGCCAGCCCGGGGAGTAGGCAGTCTCGGGTAAATGAGCAGTTCTTC. Amino acids: CASPGSRQSRVNEQFF.

This clone has just a few counts. The rearrangement joins TRBV29-1 to TRBJ2-5; D is unresolved. Germline CDR1 and CDR2: SQVTM and ANQGSEA. The CDR3 covers 12 residues. Trimming stripped 2 bases from V and 2 bases from J, with 6 bases between. Here the CDR3 DNA reads TGCAGCGTTGAATACTATCAAGAGACCCAGTACTTC. Its protein is CSVEYYQETQYF. The full variable domain, its missing parts supplied by reference TRBV29-1 and TRBJ2-5, is SAVISQKPSRDICQRGTSLTIQCQVDSQVTMMFWYRQQPGQSLTLIATANQGSEATYESGFVIDKFPISRPNLTFSTLTVSNMSPEDSSIYLCSVEYYQETQYFGPGTRLLVL.

This clone has only a few counts. The V call is TRBV28, the J call TRBJ1-4; D remains unclear. V lost 6 bases, J lost 3 bases, and 2 bases lay in between. Germline V gene lookup returns CDR1 MDHEN and CDR2 SYDVKM. The CDR3 contains 11 residues. CDR3 sequence: CASRANEKLFF. The CDR3 DNA follows: TGTGCCAGCAGGGCTAATGAAAAACTGTTTTTT.

This clone has a single count. This chain joins TRBV6-5 and TRBJ2-2; maybe TRBD1 (5 bases). The CDR3 totals 12 residues. Trimming left V 2 bases short and J 10 bases short, with 8 bases between. CDR1 is MNHEY, CDR2 SVGAGI, per germline. The DNA for the CDR3 is TGTGCCAGCAGTTACGGGGCTGAGGAGCTGTTTTTT. It translates to CASSYGAEELFF.

This clone has a handful of counts. The chain has TRBV29-1 and TRBJ2-3; D is uncertain. V dropped 5 bases and J dropped 6 bases, with 24 bases sitting between them. Germline V lookup: CDR1 SQVTM, CDR2 ANQGSEA. The CDR3 totals 16 residues. Written as DNA, the CDR3 is TGCAGCGTTTCCTCCTCGACCCGACAAATTCTGGATACGCAGTATTTT. It yields the protein CSVSSSTRQILDTQYF.

The V gene is TRBV6-6, the J gene TRBJ1-2; D gene uncertain. Germline-derived CDR1 and CDR2 are MNHNY and SVGAGI (reference sequence). CDR3 length: 12 amino acids. V was pared by 2 bases and J by 7 bases, with 8 bases between. The CDR3 region is CASSYRPGGYTF. Here the CDR3 DNA reads TGTGCCAGCAGTTACCGGCCCGGTGGCTACACCTTC.

This clone has just a few counts. V gene TRBV7-9 combines with J gene TRBJ2-7; D is unclear. The CDR3 totals 15 residues. The V end was cut by 5 bases, the J end by 2 bases, with 16 bases between. Germline V gives CDR1 SEHNR, CDR2 FQNEAQ (reference sequence). The CDR3 DNA follows: TGTGCCAGCAGCCCTTACGAAGGGCCCCCCTACGAGCAGTACTTC. Protein product: CASSPYEGPPYEQYF.

The chain couples TRBV7-9 to TRBJ2-7; D uncertain. Trimming removed 2 bases from V and 5 bases from J, with 7 bases in between. Germline V gives CDR1 SEHNR, CDR2 FQNEAQ (reference sequence). This CDR3 contains 12 residues. The CDR3 sequence: CASSLTPNEQYF. CDR3 coding DNA: TGTGCCAGCAGCTTAACCCCCAACGAGCAGTACTTC.

Points on this clone: The junction does not match germline at one end; this may be a read error. J is TRBJ2-7 and V is TRBV30; TRBD1 agrees at 8 bases. The CDR3 is made up of 12 amino acids. The germline V gene has CDR1 GTSNPN and CDR2 SVGIG (reference sequence). The CDR3 DNA reads TGTGCCTGGGGACAGGGTTTTTACGAGCGGTACTTC. Translated, it gives CAWGQGFYERYF.

This clone occurred a few times. This sample includes further DNA sequences coding for the same CDR3. This chain joins TRBV28 and TRBJ2-7; no clear D. Trimming took off 7 bases at V and 1 base at J, with 5 bases between the two ends. CDR3 length equals 11 residues. CDR1 and CDR2 from the germline V gene are MDHEN and SYDVKM. CDR3 coding DNA: TGTGCCAGCACTGGGTCCTACGAGCAGTACTTC. It translates to CASTGSYEQYF.

This clone came up a few times. The J gene is TRBJ2-5, the V gene TRBV7-9; TRBD2 might be the D (5 bases). Germline assignment: CDR1 SEHNR and CDR2 FQNEAQ (reference sequence). V dropped 5 bases and J dropped 7 bases, with 14 bases sitting between them. CDR3 length: 13 amino acids. The CDR3 loop is CASSTREPGTQYF. DNA of the CDR3: TGTGCCAGCAGCACGAGGGAGCCGGGGACCCAGTACTTC. The whole variable domain, remainder taken from reference TRBV7-9 and TRBJ2-5, is DTGVSQNPRHKITKRGQNVTFRCDPISEHNRLYWYRQTLGQGPEFLTYFQNEAQLEKSRLLSDRFSAERPKGSFSTLEIQRTEQGDSAMYLCASSTREPGTQYFGPGTRLLVL.

In this sample, this clone turned up a few times. The chain combines TRBV5-1 with TRBJ2-7, with TRBD2 matching 7 bases. CDR1 is SGHRS and CDR2 is YFSETQ in the germline V gene. After removal of 0 bases from V and 5 bases from J, the junction contained 8 bases not matched to a gene. This CDR3 region has 15 residues. The CDR3 sequence: CASSLDAGVADEQYF. CDR3 in DNA: TGCGCCAGCAGCTTGGATGCGGGAGTCGCGGACGAGCAGTACTTC.

The V and J genes are TRBV7-8 and TRBJ2-5, with D perhaps assigned TRBD1 or TRBD2 (6 bases each). The germline V and J ends were trimmed by 8 bases and 7 bases, with 14 bases remaining between them. This CDR3 comprises 12 residues. CDR1 SGHVS and CDR2 FQNEAQ come from the germline V gene. In DNA, the CDR3 is TGTGCCAGCTCCGGGGGCTTGGGGACCCAGTACTTC. Its protein product is CASSGGLGTQYF. Combining the CDR3 with reference TRBV7-8 and TRBJ2-5 gives the whole variable domain GAGVSQSPRYKVAKRGQDVALRCDPISGHVSLFWYQQALGQGPEFLTYFQNEAQLDKSGLPSDRFFAERPEGSVSTLKIQRTQQEDSAVYLCASSGGLGTQYFGPGTRLLVL.

This clone was picked up a small number of times. This chain uses TRBV2 with TRBJ2-5; D might be TRBD1 (6 bases). The CDR3 covers 16 residues. Germline V CDR1 and CDR2: SNHLY, FYNNEI. Trimming took off 3 bases at V and 5 bases at J, with 19 bases between the two ends. Written as DNA, the CDR3 is TGTGCCAGCAGTGATGGACAGTGGCTTCGTAGGGAGACCCAGTACTTC. It translates to CASSDGQWLRRETQYF.

This clone was picked up a small number of times. The rearrangement joins TRBV10-3 to TRBJ2-3, with 7 bases identical to TRBD2. The germline CDR1 and CDR2 sequences are ENHRY and SYGVKD. V lost 6 bases, J lost 3 bases, and 6 bases stayed unmatched. The CDR3 is 14 residues long. Here the CDR3 DNA reads TGTGCCATCAGAGCAGGGAGGGGAACAGATACGCAGTATTTT. It specifies CAIRAGRGTDTQYF.

V usage is TRBV7-8 and J usage is TRBJ1-2; 10 nucleotides align to TRBD1. The CDR3 covers 14 residues. The J segment lost 7 bases and the V segment lost 7 bases, leaving 9 bases of the junction unmatched. Germline-derived CDR1 and CDR2 are SGHVS and FQNEAQ. In DNA, the CDR3 is TGTGCCAGCAACCCTAGACAGGGGGCGGGTGGCTACACCTTC. Translation gives CASNPRQGAGGYTF.

The J gene is TRBJ2-5, the V gene TRBV2; TRBD1 matches at 8 bases. Germline V gene lookup returns CDR1 SNHLY and CDR2 FYNNEI. The CDR3 extends over 14 amino acids. V was clipped by 2 bases and J by 3 bases; unmatched bases: 2. The CDR3: CASSELTGEETQYF. In nucleotides, the CDR3 is TGTGCCAGCAGTGAATTGACAGGGGAAGAGACCCAGTACTTC.

V and J are TRBV11-2 and TRBJ2-5; no reliable D call. Germline V lookup: CDR1 SGHAT, CDR2 FQNNGV. The CDR3 loop spans 13 amino acids. Trimming cost V 5 bases and J 5 bases, with 12 bases left between them. DNA for the CDR3: TGTGCCAGCAGCCCATACGTTGCGGAGACCCAGTACTTC. Protein: CASSPYVAETQYF.

The chain joins TRBV2 to TRBJ2-7, with 7 bases fitting TRBD1. Germline-derived CDR1 and CDR2 are SNHLY and FYNNEI. The CDR3 runs 15 residues. V dropped 8 bases and J dropped 2; count of bases not matched to a gene: 12. CDR3 sequence: CASDQGTGVAYEQYF. CDR3 DNA sequence: TGTGCCAGCGATCAAGGAACAGGGGTTGCCTACGAGCAGTACTTC.

J is TRBJ2-1 and V is TRBV5-1, with 8 bases fitting TRBD1. Germline lookup yields CDR1 SGHRS and CDR2 YFSETQ. The CDR3 is 14 residues long. Trimming removed 4 bases from V and 10 bases from J; junction bases left unmatched: 10. CDR3 in DNA: TGCGCCAGCAGCACAGGACAGGGAAGAGGCGAGCAGTTCTTC. Translated: CASSTGQGRGEQFF.

The chain combines TRBV5-6 with TRBJ1-4; 10 nucleotides agree with TRBD1. CDR1 and CDR2 from the germline V gene are SGHDT and YYEEEE. This CDR3 comprises 15 residues. With V trimmed by 4 bases and J by 7 bases, 7 bases remained unmatched. Here the CDR3 reads CASSKTGGASEKLFF. As DNA, the CDR3 is TGTGCCAGCAGCAAGACAGGGGGCGCGAGTGAAAAACTGTTTTTT.

V and J are TRBV2 and TRBJ1-1, with D possibly being TRBD1 (6 bases). Germline-derived CDR1 and CDR2 are SNHLY and FYNNEI. V gave up 6 bases and J gave up 3 bases, with 23 bases separating them. This CDR3 contains 17 residues. The CDR3 spells CASSGIPATGRDTEAFF. Written as DNA, the CDR3 is TGTGCCAGCAGCGGAATCCCTGCCACAGGGCGGGACACTGAAGCTTTCTTT.

This clone was seen once. The chain has TRBV30 and TRBJ1-1; 8 positions agree with TRBD1. The CDR3 loop spans 14 amino acids. Per the germline V gene, CDR1 is GTSNPN and CDR2 is SVGIG (reference sequence). Trimming at V came to 4 bases and at J to 5 bases, leaving 9 bases not matched to a gene. In nucleotides, the CDR3 is TGTGCCTGGACAATACCGGGACAGGTAACTGAAGCTTTCTTT. Its translation: CAWTIPGQVTEAFF.

A few counts support this clone. The rearrangement uses TRBV6-6 and TRBJ2-7; D remains ambiguous. In germline, CDR1 is MNHNY, CDR2 SVGAGI (reference sequence). The CDR3 has 13 residues. V was cut by 4 bases and J by 4 bases, with 11 bases left in between. CDR3 amino acids: CASSSRGSYEQYF. DNA of the CDR3: TGTGCCAGCAGTTCCCGCGGTAGTTACGAGCAGTACTTC.

V is TRBV7-9 and J is TRBJ2-2; D not resolved. Trimming took 2 bases from V and 4 from J, leaving 5 bases between them. Germline V gives CDR1 SEHNR, CDR2 FQNEAQ (reference sequence). The length of the CDR3 is 13 residues. CDR3 region: CASSLSSTGELFF. CDR3 nucleotide sequence: TGTGCCAGCAGCTTAAGTAGCACCGGGGAGCTGTTTTTT. Filled out from reference TRBV7-9 and TRBJ2-2, the complete variable domain reads DTGVSQNPRHKITKRGQNVTFRCDPISEHNRLYWYRQTLGQGPEFLTYFQNEAQLEKSRLLSDRFSAERPKGSFSTLEIQRTEQGDSAMYLCASSLSSTGELFFGEGSRLTVL.

The gene calls are TRBV30 and TRBJ2-7, with D possibly matching TRBD1 (5 bases). This CDR3 is built from 13 residues. In germline, CDR1 is GTSNPN, CDR2 SVGIG (reference sequence). V lost 5 bases and J 4 bases, leaving 15 bases between the germline ends. The CDR3 loop is CAWGAWTRYEQYF. The CDR3 DNA sequence: TGTGCCTGGGGGGCTTGGACAAGGTACGAGCAGTACTTC. Full variable domain (outside the CDR3, taken from reference TRBV30 and TRBJ2-7): SQTIHQWPATLVQPVGSPLSLECTVEGTSNPNLYWYRQAAGRGLQLLFYSVGIGQISSEVPQNLSASRPQDRQFILSSKKLLLSDSGFYLCAWGAWTRYEQYFGPGTRLTVT.

This clone was picked up a small number of times. The chain combines TRBV28 with TRBJ2-1, with 9 bases aligning to TRBD1. Losses at the gene ends were 4 bases for V and 2 bases for J; bases not matched to a gene: 9. The germline CDR1 and CDR2 sequences are MDHEN and SYDVKM. The CDR3 extends over 17 amino acids. For the CDR3, the DNA is TGTGCCAGCAGTTCTATCCTCCGGGACAGGGCCTACAATGAGCAGTTCTTC. Translating it yields CASSSILRDRAYNEQFF.

J is TRBJ2-1 and V is TRBV14; 9 bases agree with TRBD2. In germline, CDR1 is SGHDN, CDR2 FVKESK. CDR3 size: 15 residues. With V trimmed by 2 bases and J by 2 bases, 1 base remained unmatched. CDR3 DNA: TGTGCCAGCAGCCAACTAGCGGGACCCTACAATGAGCAGTTCTTC. This translates into CASSQLAGPYNEQFF.

This clone occurred once. V usage is TRBV9 and J usage is TRBJ2-3, with no clear D. Trimming took 2 bases from V and 4 from J, leaving 5 bases between them. The CDR3 is 12 amino acids. Per the germline V gene, CDR1 is SGDLS and CDR2 is YYNGEE. The DNA for the CDR3 is TGTGCCAGCAGCGTCTCAGCAGATACGCAGTATTTT. This gives the protein CASSVSADTQYF.

The chain carries TRBV18 and TRBJ2-1; D ambiguous. This CDR3 spans 13 amino acids. CDR1 and CDR2 from the germline V gene are KGHSH and LQKENI. V lost 3 bases to trimming and J lost 9 bases, with 12 bases between them. The CDR3 DNA reads TGTGCCAGCTCACCTGTGGAAGGCCTTGAGCAGTTCTTC. Amino acids: CASSPVEGLEQFF.

This clone was recorded a few times. The chain carries TRBV9 and TRBJ2-2, with a possible D match to TRBD1 (6 bases). This CDR3 spans 16 amino acids. V was pared by 1 base and J by 0 bases, with 10 bases between. Germline V gene lookup returns CDR1 SGDLS and CDR2 YYNGEE. CDR3 nucleotide sequence: TGTGCCAGCAGCGTACAGGGGACCACGAACACCGGGGAGCTGTTTTTT. Translation gives CASSVQGTTNTGELFF.